Below, one TCR beta chain is given with its context. Replicate sorted-subset PCRs were loaded with around 200 ng DNA, approximately 31,000 T cell genomes. Sequenced by immunoSEQ multiplex PCR; TCRdb stores in-frame clones only, minus some. The table has around 1.9 million clones, about 93% seen once. Naive CD8 populations comprised CD45RO-negative cells positively selected for CCR7, excluding terminally differentiated effector memory CD45RA+ cells. Germline CDR1 SGHTA, CDR2 FQGNSA. The V gene lost 2 bases and the J gene lost 0 bases, with 14 bases spanning the gap. The CDR3 has 16 amino acids. This record belongs to a study of shared clonotypes between healthy human individuals.

This clonotype was obtained from a man aged 18 to 29 in good health. Some clones in this sample may be carry-over from other donors' samples. The V gene is TRBV7-2, the J gene TRBJ2-7; D unresolved. Sequencing used naive CD8+ T cells from PBMCs. CDR3 protein: CASSLPLETVSYEQYF. The CDR3 DNA follows: TGTGCCAGCAGCTTACCCCTCGAGACCGTCTCCTACGAGCAGTACTTC.